These 21 T cell receptor beta chains share one sample of origin, sequenced in a study of control samples from healthy donors and cancer patients (dated by TCRdb to 2018 to 2021). Library generation was performed with the immunoSEQ multiplex PCR assay. TCRdb mirrors the immuneACCESS table, restricted to in-frame sequences. Some clones are absent from its copies; in checked studies, under half trace to an unresolved V gene, and the reason for the others is unknown. The sample table lists over 120,000 clones, more than 90% of them with a count of one. Of the sample, about 3% is held by the ten largest clones. The sample taken for sequencing was blood. The receptors were sampled from a young man in good health.

The chain is built from TRBV6-1 and TRBJ1-4; 9 positions agree with TRBD1. The CDR3 loop spans 15 amino acids. Germline V gives CDR1 MNHNS, CDR2 SASEGT. After removal of 2 bases from V and 7 bases from J, the junction contained 5 bases not matched to a gene. CDR3 in DNA: TGTGCCAGCAGTGAATTTGGGACAGGGCGTGAAAAACTGTTTTTT. This gives the protein CASSEFGTGREKLFF.

CDR3 sequence reads: CSVDRGGETQYF. The CDR3 DNA is TGCAGCGTTGACAGGGGTGGGGAGACCCAGTACTTC. The J gene is TRBJ2-5, the V gene TRBV29-1; D is perhaps TRBD1 (6 bases). The V end was cut by 3 bases, the J end by 5 bases, with 10 bases between. Germline V gene sequence: CDR1 SQVTM, CDR2 ANQGSEA. The length of the CDR3 is 12 residues.

The rearrangement joins TRBV27 to TRBJ1-2, with TRBD1 as a possible D gene (5 bases). In germline, CDR1 is MNHEY, CDR2 SMNVEV (reference sequence). Trimming pared 2 bases from V and 4 bases from J, leaving 8 bases between. There are 13 residues in the CDR3. The DNA for the CDR3 is TGTGCCAGCAGTTTAAGGGGTGGCTATGGCTACACCTTC. It specifies CASSLRGGYGYTF.

The J gene is TRBJ1-1, the V gene TRBV27; D remains unclear. The CDR3 runs to 14 residues. Per germline, CDR1 MNHEY and CDR2 SMNVEV (reference sequence). V was cut by 2 bases and J by 4 bases, with 11 bases left in between. The CDR3 nucleotides are TGTGCCAGCAGTTTAATTTCGGCCTCCACTGAAGCTTTCTTT. It codes for CASSLISASTEAFF.

J is TRBJ2-7 and V is TRBV5-6; D is ambiguous. Germline V gene lookup returns CDR1 SGHDT and CDR2 YYEEEE. CDR3 length: 15 amino acids. V gave up 5 bases and J gave up 6 bases, with 21 bases separating them. CDR3 sequence reads: CASSKVRATTGEQYF. CDR3 coding DNA: TGTGCCAGCAGTAAGGTACGGGCCACGACGGGCGAGCAGTACTTC.

This sequence joins TRBV7-8 and TRBJ2-3; TRBD1 matches 7 bases. Germline trimming cut 1 base from V and 0 bases from J; bases unmatched to any gene: 4. Germline-derived CDR1 and CDR2 are SGHVS and FQNEAQ. This CDR3 is 16 amino acids long. CDR3 sequence reads: CASSLGTGFSTDTQYF. As DNA, the CDR3 is TGTGCCAGCAGCTTAGGGACAGGATTTAGCACAGATACGCAGTATTTT.

The chain carries TRBV6-5 and TRBJ2-1; TRBD2 agrees at 11 bases. V was clipped by 6 bases and J by 6 bases; unmatched bases: 7. CDR1 MNHEY and CDR2 SVGAGI come from the germline V gene. The CDR3 loop spans 15 amino acids. The CDR3 nucleotides are TGTGCCAGCAGCACTATAGCGGGGGGGTTCAATGAGCAGTTCTTC. It yields the protein CASSTIAGGFNEQFF.

This clone showed up just once. This sequence joins TRBV5-1 and TRBJ1-2; D gene unclear. Trimming cost V 2 bases and J 3 bases, with 17 bases left between them. The CDR3 runs 16 residues. Germline V gene data show CDR1 as SGHRS and CDR2 as YFSETQ. The CDR3, as DNA: TGCGCCAGCAGCTTCCGTGGCAGGCTCGAGGACTATGGCTACACCTTC. Amino acid sequence: CASSFRGRLEDYGYTF. Full variable domain (missing parts from reference TRBV5-1 and TRBJ1-2): KAGVTQTPRYLIKTRGQQVTLSCSPISGHRSVSWYQQTPGQGLQFLFEYFSETQRNKGNFPGRFSGRQFSNSRSEMNVSTLELGDSALYLCASSFRGRLEDYGYTFGSGTRLTVV.

V and J are TRBV27 and TRBJ1-5, with D unresolved. This CDR3 has 14 amino acids. The germline CDR1 and CDR2 sequences are MNHEY and SMNVEV (reference sequence). Trimming removed 5 bases at V and 0 bases at J, with 8 bases between. CDR3 sequence (DNA): TGTGCCAGCAGTCTGGCAGTTAGCAATCAGCCCCAGCATTTT. It specifies CASSLAVSNQPQHF.

This clone appeared once. The chain joins TRBV15 to TRBJ2-7, with TRBD1 matching over 10 bases. The CDR3 has 15 residues. Losses at the gene ends were 5 bases for V and 5 bases for J; bases not matched to a gene: 9. Per germline, CDR1 LNHNV and CDR2 YYDKDF (reference sequence). As DNA, the CDR3 is TGTGCCACCAGCGCCAAGCGACAGGGGGCCCACGAGCAGTACTTC. It is translated as CATSAKRQGAHEQYF.

This sequence joins TRBV12-5 and TRBJ1-1; unclear D gene. The CDR3 spans 12 residues. Trimming cost V 6 bases and J 0 bases, with 5 bases left between them. Germline V gene sequence: CDR1 LGHNT, CDR2 FRNRAP. Written as DNA, the CDR3 is TGTGCTAGTGGCAGACTGAACACTGAAGCTTTCTTT. Translating it yields CASGRLNTEAFF.

The V call is TRBV7-9, the J call TRBJ2-1; TRBD2 might be the D (6 bases). Trimming left V 5 bases short and J 10 bases short, with 12 bases between. CDR3 length equals 12 residues. Per germline, CDR1 SEHNR and CDR2 FQNEAQ (reference sequence). CDR3 residues: CASSRYLAEQFF. DNA for the CDR3: TGTGCCAGCAGCCGATATCTAGCGGAGCAGTTCTTC.

This chain connects TRBV27 to TRBJ1-5; D not resolved. The CDR3 sequence is 14 residues long. The ends were cut back, 3 bases at V and 1 base at J, with 7 bases in the middle. Germline lookup yields CDR1 MNHEY and CDR2 SMNVEV (reference sequence). In DNA, the CDR3 is TGTGCCAGCAGTTTTGTCGGGAGCAATCAGCCCCAGCATTTT. It is translated as CASSFVGSNQPQHF.

This chain joins TRBV6-5 and TRBJ1-2, with TRBD1 matching over 8 bases. J gave up 6 bases and V 5 bases, and 8 bases lay outside the gene matches. The CDR3 is 14 amino acids. CDR1 is MNHEY and CDR2 is SVGAGI in the germline V gene. The CDR3: CASSPRQGWNGYTF. The CDR3 DNA sequence: TGTGCCAGCAGTCCCCGACAGGGGTGGAATGGCTACACCTTC.

This chain connects TRBV27 to TRBJ2-7; 14 bases align to TRBD2. Looked up from germline, CDR1 is MNHEY and CDR2 is SMNVEV (reference sequence). Trimming took 5 bases from V and 0 from J; bases not matched to a gene: 6. The CDR3 covers 17 residues. CDR3 in amino acids: CASSNRGLAGASYEQYF. Written as DNA, the CDR3 is TGTGCCAGCAGTAACCGGGGACTAGCGGGGGCCTCCTACGAGCAGTACTTC.

This clone was detected only a few times. The rearrangement joins TRBV2 to TRBJ1-5; D uncertain. Germline assignment: CDR1 SNHLY and CDR2 FYNNEI. V was clipped by 6 bases and J by 2 bases, with 8 bases between them. The CDR3 runs to 13 residues. As DNA, the CDR3 is TGTGCCAGCAGGGCCTGGGGCAATCAGCCCCAGCATTTT. This sequence encodes CASRAWGNQPQHF.

The V gene is TRBV11-2, the J gene TRBJ2-2; TRBD2 matches at 8 bases. Germline lookup yields CDR1 SGHAT and CDR2 FQNNGV. J lost 6 bases, V lost 6 bases, and 6 bases had no gene match. CDR3 length equals 14 residues. CDR3 DNA sequence: TGTGCCAGCAGGCAAGCGGGGGCCTCCGGGGAGCTGTTTTTT. Translation gives CASRQAGASGELFF.

The V call is TRBV28, the J call TRBJ1-2; 7 bases map to TRBD1. The CDR3 runs to 12 residues. V was clipped by 6 bases and J by 5 bases; unmatched bases: 3. Germline CDR1 MDHEN, CDR2 SYDVKM. CDR3 sequence reads: CASSQGEYGYTF. The CDR3 DNA reads TGTGCCAGCAGCCAGGGGGAATATGGCTACACCTTC.

The gene calls are TRBV5-4 and TRBJ1-3, with unresolved D. The CDR3 runs to 12 residues. Trimming removed 3 bases from V and 10 bases from J, with 11 bases in between. From germline, CDR1 is SGHNT and CDR2 YYREEE (reference sequence). CDR3 loop: CASSSPSSTIYF. CDR3 bases: TGTGCCAGCAGCTCACCTAGCTCGACCATATATTTT. The complete variable domain, with remaining parts taken from reference TRBV5-4 and TRBJ1-3, reads ETGVTQSPTHLIKTRGQQVTLRCSSQSGHNTVSWYQQALGQGPQFIFQYYREEENGRGNFPPRFSGLQFPNYSSELNVNALELDDSALYLCASSSPSSTIYFGEGSWLTVV.

The rearrangement joins TRBV24-1 to TRBJ2-2; tentatively, D is TRBD2 (5 bases). Germline-derived CDR1 and CDR2 are KGHDR and SFDVKD. The CDR3 length is 19 residues. Trimming stripped 0 bases from V and 2 bases from J, with 18 bases between. The CDR3 sequence is CATSDLSRGGGFNTGELFF. The CDR3 DNA reads as TGTGCCACCAGTGATTTGAGCCGTGGAGGCGGGTTCAACACCGGGGAGCTGTTTTTT.

The J gene is TRBJ2-7, the V gene TRBV12-3 or TRBV12-4; no firm D call. Deletions cut 3 bases from V and 6 bases from J, with 6 bases between. The CDR3 covers 11 residues. The CDR3 DNA reads as TGTGCCAGCAGTTTTCTCGGCGAGCAGTACTTC. This translates into CASSFLGEQYF.